The 17 T cell receptor beta chains below come from one sample, sequenced in a study of early stage breast cancer tumors. Sequenced by immunoSEQ multiplex PCR; TCRdb stores in-frame clones only, minus some. The sample includes thousands of clones, around 77% of them seen just once. Sequencing used normal breast tissue next to the tumor. The receptors were sampled from a person aged 55 to 70 with breast cancer.

This clone was recorded a few times. CDR3 in amino acids: CASTVTGTAFLTQHF. The DNA of the CDR3 is TGCGCCAGTACGGTGACGGGGACCGCTTTCTTGACCCAGCATTTT. The gene calls are TRBV10-1 and TRBJ1-5; D might be TRBD1 (5 bases). Germline loops: CDR1 WNHNN, CDR2 SYGVQD (reference sequence). The CDR3 runs to 15 residues. With 9 bases removed from V and 11 bases from J, the gap between germline ends came to 26 bases.

Only a few counts were recorded for this clone. The V and J genes are TRBV4-1 and TRBJ1-3, with D hard to call. The CDR3 totals 15 residues. The germline CDR1 and CDR2 sequences are MGHRA and YSYEKL. V was cut by 0 bases and J by 1 base, with 7 bases left in between. The CDR3 loop reads CASSQEKDSGNTIYF. The CDR3 bases are TGCGCCAGCAGCCAAGAAAAGGATTCTGGAAACACCATATATTTT.

The rearrangement links TRBV4-1 to TRBJ2-3, with D maybe TRBD1 (5 bases). The germline gives CDR1 MGHRA, CDR2 YSYEKL. There are 18 residues in the CDR3. V was shortened by 6 bases and J by 0 bases, with 22 bases between the two germline ends. The CDR3 region has the DNA TGCGCCAGCAGGCCAAGATGGGTACAGGATGCTAGCACAGATACGCAGTATTTT. As protein: CASRPRWVQDASTDTQYF.

The V call is TRBV6-1, the J call TRBJ2-2, with D perhaps matching TRBD2 (5 bases). Deletions cut 0 bases from V and 3 bases from J, with 5 bases between. Germline lookup yields CDR1 MNHNS and CDR2 SASEGT. The CDR3 extends over 14 amino acids. The CDR3 DNA reads as TGTGCCAGCAGTGAAGCCGGGGACACCGGGGAGCTGTTTTTT. It specifies CASSEAGDTGELFF.

This chain uses TRBV11-2 with TRBJ2-7; tentatively, D is TRBD2 (5 bases). Germline-derived CDR1 and CDR2 are SGHAT and FQNNGV. Deletions cut 3 bases from V and 2 bases from J, with 14 bases between. This CDR3 contains 15 residues. The CDR3: CASSFPLGVPYEQYF. The CDR3 coding sequence is TGTGCCAGCAGCTTCCCCCTCGGGGTCCCCTACGAGCAGTACTTC.

There are a few counts of this clone. The genes are TRBV29-1 and TRBJ2-5, with 7 bases identical to TRBD2. V shed 3 bases and J 5 bases; nucleotides not matched to a gene: 9. CDR1 is SQVTM, CDR2 ANQGSEA, per germline. This CDR3 region has 14 residues. The CDR3 nucleotides read TGCAGCGTTGATAGCGGGCTCCCCTCGGAGACCCAGTACTTC. Translation gives CSVDSGLPSETQYF.

The gene calls are TRBV19 and TRBJ1-5; D remains ambiguous. The germline V gene has CDR1 LNHDA and CDR2 SQIVND (reference sequence). V was shortened by 3 bases and J by 10 bases, with 1 base between the two germline ends. This CDR3 region has 9 residues. This CDR3 is CASSIPQHF. CDR3 coding DNA: TGTGCCAGTAGTATTCCCCAGCATTTT.

The chain recombines TRBV19 with TRBJ1-3, with D possibly TRBD1 on 5 matching bases. The V end lost 5 bases, the J end lost 0 bases, and 8 bases lay between the germline ends. Germline V gene sequence: CDR1 LNHDA, CDR2 SQIVND (reference sequence). CDR3 length equals 14 residues. The CDR3 is CASSGGSSGNTIYF. The CDR3 DNA sequence: TGTGCCAGTAGTGGGGGGAGCTCTGGAAACACCATATATTTT.

The gene calls are TRBV5-1 and TRBJ1-2; 9 nucleotides align to TRBD1. The CDR3 loop spans 15 amino acids. V gave up 0 bases and J gave up 4 bases; unmatched junction bases: 4. The germline gives CDR1 SGHRS, CDR2 YFSETQ. CDR3 protein: CASSLETGGGYGYTF. The CDR3, as DNA: TGCGCCAGCAGCTTGGAGACAGGGGGAGGCTATGGCTACACCTTC.

V is TRBV6-5 and J is TRBJ1-1; no reliable D call. V lost 1 base to trimming and J lost 7 bases, with 4 bases between them. CDR3 size: 11 residues. Germline V CDR1 and CDR2: MNHEY, SVGAGI. The CDR3: CASSYLNEAFF. The CDR3 DNA sequence: TGTGCCAGCAGTTACTTGAATGAAGCTTTCTTT.

V gene TRBV6-1 combines with J gene TRBJ2-3; possibly TRBD2 for D (6 bases). Trimming cost V 1 base and J 0 bases, with 8 bases left between them. This CDR3 contains 15 residues. Germline CDR1 is MNHNS and CDR2 is SASEGT. The chain's CDR3 is CASSEGAGSTDTQYF. The CDR3 DNA follows: TGTGCCAGCAGTGAAGGGGCGGGAAGCACAGATACGCAGTATTTT.

Only one count was recorded for this clone. The V and J genes are TRBV5-5 and TRBJ1-3; the match to TRBD1 covers 8 bases. This CDR3 is 15 amino acids long. From germline, CDR1 is SGHKS and CDR2 YYEKEE (reference sequence). Unmatched junction bases numbered 7, after V lost 4 bases and J lost 4 bases. The CDR3: CASSLQGALGNTIYF. CDR3 DNA sequence: TGTGCCAGCAGCCTTCAGGGGGCGTTAGGAAACACCATATATTTT.

This chain links TRBV5-4 with TRBJ1-5; D call uncertain. The CDR3 sequence is 12 residues long. Per germline, CDR1 SGHNT and CDR2 YYREEE (reference sequence). The V end was cut by 2 bases, the J end by 2 bases, with 2 bases between. The CDR3 sequence is CASSFGNQPQHF. The CDR3 region has the DNA TGTGCCAGCAGCTTCGGCAATCAGCCCCAGCATTTT.

This rearrangement joins TRBV14 to TRBJ2-7; D is possibly TRBD1 (6 bases). The V gene lost 4 bases and the J gene lost 3 bases, with 25 bases spanning the gap. Germline CDR1 and CDR2: SGHDN and FVKESK. The CDR3 runs 18 residues. As DNA, the CDR3 is TGTGCCAGCAGCCCCACTCCGACAGGATCGACCGTCCGCTACGAGCAGTACTTC. The encoded protein is CASSPTPTGSTVRYEQYF. The variable domain in full, completed from reference TRBV14 and TRBJ2-7, reads EAGVTQFPSHSVIEKGQTVTLRCDPISGHDNLYWYRRVMGKEIKFLLHFVKESKQDESGMPNNRFLAERTGGTYSTLKVQPAELEDSGVYFCASSPTPTGSTVRYEQYFGPGTRLTVT.

The gene calls are TRBV2 and TRBJ1-2; perhaps TRBD1 as D (5 bases). Germline lookup yields CDR1 SNHLY and CDR2 FYNNEI. Trimming removed 4 bases at V and 8 bases at J, with 11 bases between. The CDR3 runs to 12 residues. The CDR3 nucleotides are TGTGCCAGCAGTGGGTCAGGGATAGGCTACACCTTC. Its translation is CASSGSGIGYTF.

The sample holds one count of this clone. The rearrangement joins TRBV6-5 to TRBJ1-1; no reliable D call. Germline CDR1 and CDR2: MNHEY and SVGAGI. The CDR3 is made up of 13 amino acids. The V gene lost 2 bases and the J gene lost 0 bases, with 4 bases spanning the gap. This CDR3 reads CASSYRLNTEAFF. CDR3 bases: TGTGCCAGCAGTTACAGGTTGAACACTGAAGCTTTCTTT.

Worth noting for this clone: One junction end does not reproduce the germline sequence, and a read error may be involved. The chain carries TRBV7-3 and TRBJ1-2; TRBD1 is a possible D gene (5 bases). This CDR3 is built from 13 residues. Germline V gene lookup returns CDR1 SGHTA and CDR2 FQGTGA. The CDR3, as DNA: TGCGCCAGCAGCCAAGGGGCGGGGTATGGCTACACCTTC. Residues: CASSQGAGYGYTF.